The present T cell receptor beta chain was sequenced within a study of blood T cell repertoires in COVID-19. Looked up from germline, CDR1 is SGHVS and CDR2 is FNYEAQ. This CDR3 is 15 amino acids long. Trimming took off 7 bases at V and 2 bases at J, with 15 bases between the two ends. Assay: immunoSEQ multiplex PCR; the TCRdb copy retains only in-frame clones and omits some. Seen here are around 130,000 clones, around 80% observed once, and the top ten hold 12%. The source is a woman between 55 and 75 years old with acute or convalescent COVID-19. Specimen: peripheral blood. The V and J genes are TRBV7-6 and TRBJ2-1, with a tentative D call TRBD2 (5 bases). Written as DNA, the CDR3 is TGTGCCAGCATCCCAGATACCGGGACCTACAATGAGCAGTTCTTC. Amino acids: CASIPDTGTYNEQFF.